This TCR beta chain was obtained from a study of OX40 agonist ivuxolimab in advanced cancers. Study-wide background: At 0.01 to 10 mg/kg, ivuxolimab was administered intravenously to patients every 2 weeks. Enrollees could have had prior anti-PD-1, anti-PD-L1 or anti-CTLA-4 therapy, which more than 30% had received.

Findings of the study overall: There were, on average, more expanded clones in CD8+ T cells than in CD4+.

Libraries were prepared by immunoSEQ multiplex PCR; TCRdb keeps only in-frame clonotypes and omits some of them. The sample includes some 62,000 clones, approximately 79% of them seen just once. V was trimmed by 7 bases and J by 5 bases, leaving 18 bases between them. The CDR3 is made up of 14 amino acids. The V gene's germline CDR1 is ENHRY and CDR2 SYGVKD. This clone was seen more than once but under ten times. Its target is not known. The rearrangement joins TRBV10-3 to TRBJ2-7; TRBD1 might be the D (6 bases). This specimen was CD4+ or CD8+ T cells sorted from blood, taken in a trial of the OX40 agonist ivuxolimab. The TCR comes from an adult with an advanced solid tumor such as melanoma, head and neck, liver or kidney cancer. The CDR3 sequence is CAITRTAEEDEQYF. Written as DNA, the CDR3 is TGTGCCATCACTCGGACAGCCGAGGAGGACGAGCAGTACTTC.